Given below is one TCR beta chain in context. The table came from immunoSEQ multiplex PCR; TCRdb's copy has only in-frame clones and leaves some out. The table has 250,000 or so clones, approximately 90% seen once. Germline assignment: CDR1 SQVTM and CDR2 ANQGSEA. The CDR3 consists of 14 residues. The V segment lost 4 bases and the J segment 5 bases; nucleotides outside the gene matches: 10. Within 2 weeks of study entry, exposed participants had contacted a PCR-confirmed or clinician-diagnosed COVID-19 case. The record originates from a study of blood T cell repertoires in COVID-19. Sequencing was carried out using PBMCs or T cells enriched from blood (not recorded which). The chain is built from TRBV29-1 and TRBJ1-1; TRBD1 matches 7 bases. This clonotype was obtained from a man aged 35-49 years who had been exposed to COVID-19. CDR3 protein: CSVGPGTERTEAFF. CDR3 DNA sequence: TGCAGCGTTGGCCCCGGGACAGAAAGGACTGAAGCTTTCTTT.